What follows are 20 T cell receptor beta chains derived from one specimen sequenced in a study of blood T cell repertoires in COVID-19. The data were produced by immunoSEQ multiplex PCR, yet TCRdb's version contains in-frame clones alone and is incomplete. The sample holds under 130,000 clones; approximately 62% are singletons and the top ten take about 5.9%. Sequencing was carried out using peripheral blood. Receptor source: a man older than 75 with acute or convalescent COVID-19.

DNA for the CDR3: TGTGCCAGCAGCAAACGGACTAGCCGCAACACAGATACGCAGTATTTT. Protein: CASSKRTSRNTDTQYF. The genes are TRBV11-2 and TRBJ2-3, with 8 bases identical to TRBD2. The germline V gene encodes CDR1 SGHAT and CDR2 FQNNGV. The CDR3 extends over 16 amino acids. Germline trimming cut 5 bases from V and 2 bases from J; bases unmatched to any gene: 9. Full variable domain (missing parts from reference TRBV11-2 and TRBJ2-3): EAGVAQSPRYKIIEKRQSVAFWCNPISGHATLYWYQQILGQGPKLLIQFQNNGVVDDSQLPKDRFSAERLKGVDSTLKIQPAKLEDSAVYLCASSKRTSRNTDTQYFGPGTRLTVL.

The chain couples TRBV4-3 to TRBJ2-3; tentatively, D is TRBD1 (6 bases). V was pared by 3 bases and J by 6 bases, with 10 bases between. From germline, CDR1 is LGHNA and CDR2 YSLEER. The CDR3 covers 13 residues. CDR3 loop: CASSQNRVDTQYF. The CDR3 DNA sequence: TGCGCCAGCAGCCAGAACAGGGTGGATACGCAGTATTTT.

This clone has just one count. The rearrangement joins TRBV2 to TRBJ1-5; TRBD1 might be the D (5 bases). The CDR3 has 14 amino acids. V was trimmed by 7 bases and J by 2 bases, leaving 12 bases between them. Germline CDR1 reads SNHLY; CDR2 reads FYNNEI. For the CDR3, the DNA is TGTGCCAGCACAGGGTTGACCGGCAATCAGCCCCAGCATTTT. Protein sequence: CASTGLTGNQPQHF.

This clone was detected only a few times. The CDR3 coding sequence is TGTGCCACCAGCAGACTAGACAGCTTTAATGAAAAACTGTTTTTT. This encodes CATSRLDSFNEKLFF. The V and J genes are TRBV15 and TRBJ1-4, with D perhaps matching TRBD1 (5 bases). V was pared by 2 bases and J by 4 bases, with 11 bases between. Germline lookup yields CDR1 LNHNV and CDR2 YYDKDF (reference sequence). The CDR3 length is 15 residues.

The J gene is TRBJ1-3, the V gene TRBV11-3; D may be TRBD1 (5 bases). The CDR3 is made up of 15 amino acids. Germline CDR1 is SGHNT and CDR2 is YENEEA. The V end was cut by 3 bases, the J end by 2 bases, with 11 bases between. CDR3 DNA sequence: TGTGCCAGCAGCTTGGGGGGAGCAACTGGAAACACCATATATTTT. This encodes CASSLGGATGNTIYF. The variable domain in full, with the rest retrieved from reference TRBV11-3 and TRBJ1-3, is EAGVVQSPRYKIIEKKQPVAFWCNPISGHNTLYWYLQNLGQGPELLIRYENEEAVDDSQLPKDRFSAERLKGVDSTLKIQPAELGDSAVYLCASSLGGATGNTIYFGEGSWLTVV.

The chain employs TRBV5-4 and TRBJ2-1; the match to TRBD2 covers 9 bases. The V gene's germline CDR1 is SGHNT and CDR2 YYREEE (reference sequence). This CDR3 is built from 16 residues. The V segment lost 4 bases and the J segment 10 bases; nucleotides outside the gene matches: 15. The CDR3 spells CASSLTSGYAPNEQFF. The DNA for the CDR3 is TGTGCCAGCAGCCTGACTAGCGGATATGCCCCTAACGAGCAGTTCTTC.

This clone has just a few counts. This chain uses TRBV6-5 with TRBJ2-7; TRBD1 matches 8 bases. Trimming took 6 bases from V and 6 from J; bases not matched to a gene: 10. Germline CDR1 is MNHEY and CDR2 is SVGAGI. The CDR3 spans 14 residues. As DNA, the CDR3 is TGTGCCAGCAGAACCGACAGGGGTGTTGGCGAGCAGTACTTC. Protein sequence: CASRTDRGVGEQYF.

This sequence joins TRBV23-1 and TRBJ1-2; possibly TRBD1 for D (6 bases). TRBV23-1 is an ORF, with its function uncertain. V lost 0 bases to trimming and J lost 6 bases, with 20 bases between them. The CDR3 contains 17 residues. Written as DNA, the CDR3 is TGCGCCAGCAGTCAATCGCTACCGGGACACCTTAAACATGGCTACACCTTC. Amino acid sequence: CASSQSLPGHLKHGYTF.

V usage is TRBV5-8 and J usage is TRBJ1-2; D not resolved. CDR3 size: 12 residues. Trimming removed 2 bases at V and 7 bases at J, with 9 bases between. The germline V gene encodes CDR1 SGHTS and CDR2 YDEGEE. CDR3 DNA: TGTGCCAGCAGCTTTCTTCGGGTTGGCTACACCTTC. Protein sequence: CASSFLRVGYTF.

The chain links TRBV27 to TRBJ2-7; 8 bases fit TRBD2. V gave up 5 bases and J gave up 0 bases; unmatched junction bases: 12. Germline V gives CDR1 MNHEY, CDR2 SMNVEV (reference sequence). The CDR3 is 17 amino acids. Here the CDR3 DNA reads TGTGCCAGCAGTCCCCTAGGGGTAGCGGGAACCTCCTACGAGCAGTACTTC. Residues: CASSPLGVAGTSYEQYF.

The rearrangement links TRBV9 to TRBJ1-4; D might be TRBD1 (5 bases). V was trimmed by 6 bases and J by 5 bases, leaving 11 bases between them. The germline V gene has CDR1 SGDLS and CDR2 YYNGEE. The CDR3 has 13 residues. The CDR3 sequence: CASTRAGNEKLFF. In nucleotides, the CDR3 is TGTGCCAGCACCCGGGCAGGGAATGAAAAACTGTTTTTT. The entire variable domain, with the rest obtained from reference TRBV9 and TRBJ1-4, is as follows: DSGVTQTPKHLITATGQRVTLRCSPRSGDLSVYWYQQSLDQGLQFLIQYYNGEERAKGNILERFSAQQFPDLHSELNLSSLELGDSALYFCASTRAGNEKLFFGSGTQLSVL.

This clone was counted once. The chain carries TRBV4-1 and TRBJ2-3; 7 nucleotides align to TRBD2. There are 15 residues in the CDR3. Germline V gene data show CDR1 as MGHRA and CDR2 as YSYEKL. Germline trimming cut 4 bases from V and 1 base from J; bases unmatched to any gene: 5. CDR3 loop: CASSLGTSGTDTQYF. The CDR3 DNA reads TGCGCCAGCAGCCTGGGCACTAGCGGCACAGATACGCAGTATTTT.

Ten or more counts support this clone. The rearrangement uses TRBV11-3 and TRBJ2-1; weak D call: TRBD2 (5 bases). The germline V and J ends were trimmed by 0 bases and 8 bases, with 11 bases remaining between them. Germline V gene sequence: CDR1 SGHNT, CDR2 YENEEA. This CDR3 spans 14 amino acids. The CDR3 nucleotides read TGTGCCAGCAGCTTAGAAGGCGGGTTCGATGAGCAGTTCTTC. This translates into CASSLEGGFDEQFF.

The rearrangement joins TRBV7-8 to TRBJ2-5; TRBD2 is a possible D gene (6 bases). Per germline, CDR1 SGHVS and CDR2 FQNEAQ. Between the trimmed V and J ends, which lost 0 bases and 7 bases, there was a span of 18 bases. The CDR3 totals 16 residues. CDR3 in amino acids: CASSLALAELGGTQYF. The CDR3 DNA sequence: TGTGCCAGCAGCTTAGCGTTGGCGGAACTCGGGGGGACCCAGTACTTC. Full variable domain (outside the CDR3, taken from reference TRBV7-8 and TRBJ2-5): GAGVSQSPRYKVAKRGQDVALRCDPISGHVSLFWYQQALGQGPEFLTYFQNEAQLDKSGLPSDRFFAERPEGSVSTLKIQRTQQEDSAVYLCASSLALAELGGTQYFGPGTRLLVL.

In its sample, this clone was seen once. The rearrangement links TRBV13 to TRBJ2-2, with a tentative D call TRBD2 (7 bases). This CDR3 has 17 residues. Germline CDR1 PRHDT, CDR2 FYEKMQ (reference sequence). V was pared by 6 bases and J by 0 bases, with 17 bases between. DNA for the CDR3: TGTGCCAGCAGTAGTACGCGGGGGCACGCGAACACCGGGGAGCTGTTTTTT. This gives the protein CASSSTRGHANTGELFF. The variable domain in full, completed from reference TRBV13 and TRBJ2-2, reads AAGVIQSPRHLIKEKRETATLKCYPIPRHDTVYWYQQGPGQDPQFLISFYEKMQSDKGSIPDRFSAQQFSDYHSELNMSSLELGDSALYFCASSSTRGHANTGELFFGEGSRLTVL.

V gene TRBV10-2 combines with J gene TRBJ1-2; 11 nucleotides line up with TRBD1. Germline V lookup: CDR1 WSHSY, CDR2 SAAADI. This CDR3 has 16 amino acids. The junction had 5 bases not matched to a gene; V was cut back by 4 bases and J by 1 base. The CDR3 coding sequence is TGCGCCAGCAGTGCTTCCGGGACAGGGGGTAACTATGGCTACACCTTC. This encodes CASSASGTGGNYGYTF.

This clone came up a few times. The chain combines TRBV28 with TRBJ1-3; D possibly corresponds to TRBD1 (6 bases). Trimming took off 5 bases at V and 6 bases at J, with 14 bases between the two ends. From germline, CDR1 is MDHEN and CDR2 SYDVKM. The CDR3 totals 14 residues. CDR3 region: CASSKPGGLNTIYF. For the CDR3, the DNA is TGTGCCAGCAGTAAGCCGGGGGGCTTAAACACCATATATTTT.

The chain recombines TRBV9 with TRBJ2-3; TRBD1 agrees at 8 bases. Trimming cost V 0 bases and J 7 bases; bases outside gene matches: 10. The CDR3 is 16 residues long. Germline CDR1 SGDLS, CDR2 YYNGEE. CDR3 nucleotide sequence: TGTGCCAGCAGCGTAGGAGGGACAGGACATGAGTATACGCAGTATTTT. Translating gives CASSVGGTGHEYTQYF.

This clone was counted only a few times. The chain couples TRBV7-9 to TRBJ1-4, with 7 bases aligning to TRBD1. The length of the CDR3 is 14 residues. V was clipped by 5 bases and J by 6 bases; unmatched bases: 6. CDR1 SEHNR and CDR2 FQNEAQ come from the germline V gene (reference sequence). CDR3 in amino acids: CASSVRQGDEKLFF. CDR3 DNA sequence: TGTGCCAGCAGCGTCCGGCAGGGGGATGAAAAACTGTTTTTT.

The chain uses TRBV3-1 (or the pseudogene TRBV3-2) and TRBJ1-5; 9 bases map to TRBD1. V lost 4 bases to trimming and J lost 0 bases; unmatched junction nucleotides: 7. The CDR3 runs 17 residues. Germline CDR1 LGHDT, CDR2 YNNKEL (reference sequence). CDR3 bases: TGTGCCAGCAGCCGGCAACAGGGGGCGAATAGCAATCAGCCCCAGCATTTT. It encodes CASSRQQGANSNQPQHF.